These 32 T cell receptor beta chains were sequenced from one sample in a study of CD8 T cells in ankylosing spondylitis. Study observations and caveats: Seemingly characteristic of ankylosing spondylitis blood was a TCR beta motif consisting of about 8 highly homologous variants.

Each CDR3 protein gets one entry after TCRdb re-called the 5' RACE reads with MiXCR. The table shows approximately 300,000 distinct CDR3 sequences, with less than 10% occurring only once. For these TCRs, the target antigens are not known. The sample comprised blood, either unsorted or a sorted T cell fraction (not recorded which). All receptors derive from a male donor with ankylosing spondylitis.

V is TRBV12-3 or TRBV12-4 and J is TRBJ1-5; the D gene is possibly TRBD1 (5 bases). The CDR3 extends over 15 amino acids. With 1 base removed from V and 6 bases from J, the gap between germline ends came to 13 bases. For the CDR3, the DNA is TGTGCCAGCAGTTTAGGCAGGGTCGACGGTCAGCCCCAGCATTTT. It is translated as CASSLGRVDGQPQHF.

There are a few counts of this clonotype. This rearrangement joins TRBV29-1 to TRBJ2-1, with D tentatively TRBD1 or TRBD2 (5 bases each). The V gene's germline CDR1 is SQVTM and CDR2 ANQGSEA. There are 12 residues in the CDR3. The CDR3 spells CSGWRVGDEQFF. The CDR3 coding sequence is TGCAGTGGCTGGCGGGTGGGGGATGAGCAGTTCTTC.

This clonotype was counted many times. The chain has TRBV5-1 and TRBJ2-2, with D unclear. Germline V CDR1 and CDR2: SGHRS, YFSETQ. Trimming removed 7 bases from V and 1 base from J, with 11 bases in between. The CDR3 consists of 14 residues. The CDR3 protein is CASFRSGNTGELFF. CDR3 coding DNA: TGCGCCAGCTTTAGGTCCGGGAACACCGGGGAGCTGTTTTTT.

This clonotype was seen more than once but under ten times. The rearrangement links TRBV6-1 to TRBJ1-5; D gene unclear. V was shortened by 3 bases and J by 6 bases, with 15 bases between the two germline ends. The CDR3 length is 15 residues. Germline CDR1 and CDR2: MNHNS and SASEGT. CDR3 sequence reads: CASSEGSRMGQPQHF. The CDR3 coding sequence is TGTGCCAGCAGTGAGGGGTCAAGGATGGGTCAGCCCCAGCATTTT.

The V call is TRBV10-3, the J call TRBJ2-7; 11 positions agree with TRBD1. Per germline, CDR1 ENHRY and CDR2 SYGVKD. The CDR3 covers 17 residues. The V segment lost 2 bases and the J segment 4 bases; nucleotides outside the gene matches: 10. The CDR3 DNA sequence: TGTGCCATCAGTGAGGGACAGGGGGCACAGAAGGAGTACGAGCAGTACTTC. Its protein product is CAISEGQGAQKEYEQYF.

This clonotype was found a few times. DNA of the CDR3: TGTGCCAGCAGCCAATGGGGACAACTCCAATCCGGCTCCTACAATGAGCAGTTCTTC. Protein product: CASSQWGQLQSGSYNEQFF. The V gene is TRBV3-1, the J gene TRBJ2-1; D is perhaps TRBD1 (6 bases). CDR3 length equals 19 residues. Trimming left V 2 bases short and J 0 bases short, with 20 bases between. Germline CDR1 is LGHDT and CDR2 is YNNKEL (reference sequence).

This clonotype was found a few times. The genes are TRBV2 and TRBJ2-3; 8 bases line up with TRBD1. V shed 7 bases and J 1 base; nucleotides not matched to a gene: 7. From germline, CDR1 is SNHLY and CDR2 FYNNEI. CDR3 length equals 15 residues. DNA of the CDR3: TGTGCCAGCACTCCCGGGACAGGCCGCACAGATACGCAGTATTTT. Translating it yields CASTPGTGRTDTQYF.

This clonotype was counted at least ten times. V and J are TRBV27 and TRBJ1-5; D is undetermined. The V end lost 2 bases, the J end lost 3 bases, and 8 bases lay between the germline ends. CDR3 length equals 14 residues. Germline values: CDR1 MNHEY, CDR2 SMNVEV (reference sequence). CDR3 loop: CASSLPGPNQPQHF. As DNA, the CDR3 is TGTGCCAGCAGTTTACCCGGGCCCAATCAGCCCCAGCATTTT.

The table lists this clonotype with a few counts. CDR3 sequence: CASSPGASGTDTQYF. The CDR3 DNA sequence: TGTGCCAGCAGCCCGGGTGCTAGCGGCACAGATACGCAGTATTTT. The V call is TRBV7-9, the J call TRBJ2-3; the D gene is possibly TRBD2 (6 bases). The CDR3 is made up of 15 amino acids. Germline lookup yields CDR1 SEHNR and CDR2 FQNEAQ (reference sequence). V was clipped by 5 bases and J by 1 base, with 13 bases between them.

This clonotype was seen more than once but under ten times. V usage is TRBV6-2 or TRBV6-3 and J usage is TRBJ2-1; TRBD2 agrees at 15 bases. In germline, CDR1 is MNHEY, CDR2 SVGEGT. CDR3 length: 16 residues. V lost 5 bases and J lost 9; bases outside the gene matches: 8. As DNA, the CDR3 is TGTGCCAGCAGTAACCAACCGGGACTAGCGGGAGGTGAGCAGTTCTTC. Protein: CASSNQPGLAGGEQFF.

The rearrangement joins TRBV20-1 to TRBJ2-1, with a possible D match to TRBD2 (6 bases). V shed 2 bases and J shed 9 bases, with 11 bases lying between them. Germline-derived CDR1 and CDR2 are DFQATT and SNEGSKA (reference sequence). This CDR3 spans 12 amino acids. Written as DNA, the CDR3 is TGCAGTGCTAGACTAGCGCCCCGTGAGCAGTTCTTC. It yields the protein CSARLAPREQFF.

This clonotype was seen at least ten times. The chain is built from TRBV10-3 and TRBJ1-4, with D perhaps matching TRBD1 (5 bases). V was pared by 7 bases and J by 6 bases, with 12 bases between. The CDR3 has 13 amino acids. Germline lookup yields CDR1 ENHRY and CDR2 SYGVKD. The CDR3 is CAITPDIDEKLFF. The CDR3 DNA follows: TGTGCCATCACCCCGGACATCGATGAAAAACTGTTTTTT.

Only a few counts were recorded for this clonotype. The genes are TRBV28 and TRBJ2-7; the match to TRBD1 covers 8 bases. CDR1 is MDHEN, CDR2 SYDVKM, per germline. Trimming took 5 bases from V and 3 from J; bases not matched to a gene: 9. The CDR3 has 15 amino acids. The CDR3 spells CASSAGGPELYEQYF. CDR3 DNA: TGTGCCAGCAGTGCAGGGGGCCCCGAGCTCTACGAGCAGTACTTC.

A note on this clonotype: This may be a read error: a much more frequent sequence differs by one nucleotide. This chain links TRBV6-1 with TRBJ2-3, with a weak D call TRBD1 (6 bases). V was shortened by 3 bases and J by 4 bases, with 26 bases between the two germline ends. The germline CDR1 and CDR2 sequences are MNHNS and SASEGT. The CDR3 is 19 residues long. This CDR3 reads CASSDKLRGWEKYADTQYF. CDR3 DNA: TGTGCCAGCAGTGATAAGCTAAGGGGGTGGGAAAAATACGCAGATACGCAGTATTTT.

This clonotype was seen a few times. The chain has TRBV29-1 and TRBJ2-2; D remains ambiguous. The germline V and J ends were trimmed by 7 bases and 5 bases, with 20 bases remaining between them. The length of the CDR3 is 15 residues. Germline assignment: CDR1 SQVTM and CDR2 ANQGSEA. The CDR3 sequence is CSASPLVEETGELFF. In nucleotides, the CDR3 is TGCAGCGCTTCCCCCCTAGTCGAGGAAACCGGGGAGCTGTTTTTT.

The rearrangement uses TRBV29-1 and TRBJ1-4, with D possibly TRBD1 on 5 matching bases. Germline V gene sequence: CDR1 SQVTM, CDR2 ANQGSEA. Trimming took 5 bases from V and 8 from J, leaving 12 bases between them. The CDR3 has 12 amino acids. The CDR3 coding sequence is TGCAGCGTTTCCCGGGACGGGGAAAAACTGTTTTTT. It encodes CSVSRDGEKLFF.

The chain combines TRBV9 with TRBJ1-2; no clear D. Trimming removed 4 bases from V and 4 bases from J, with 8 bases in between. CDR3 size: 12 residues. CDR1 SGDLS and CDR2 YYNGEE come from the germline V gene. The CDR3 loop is CASSQLGYGYTF. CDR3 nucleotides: TGTGCCAGCAGCCAGTTGGGCTATGGCTACACCTTC.

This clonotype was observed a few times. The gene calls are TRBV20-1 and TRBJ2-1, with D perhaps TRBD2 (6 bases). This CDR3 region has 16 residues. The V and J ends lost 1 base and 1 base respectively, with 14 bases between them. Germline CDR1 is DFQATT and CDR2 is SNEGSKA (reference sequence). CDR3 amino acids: CSARVLRGVSYNEQFF. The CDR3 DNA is TGCAGTGCTAGAGTCTTGCGGGGAGTTTCCTACAATGAGCAGTTCTTC.

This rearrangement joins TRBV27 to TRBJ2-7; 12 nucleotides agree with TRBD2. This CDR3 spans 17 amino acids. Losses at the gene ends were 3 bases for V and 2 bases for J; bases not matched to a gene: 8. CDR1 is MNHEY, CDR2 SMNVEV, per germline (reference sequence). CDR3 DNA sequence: TGTGCCAGCAGTTTGCTAGCGGGAGGGCCGAACCCCTACGAGCAGTACTTC. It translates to CASSLLAGGPNPYEQYF.

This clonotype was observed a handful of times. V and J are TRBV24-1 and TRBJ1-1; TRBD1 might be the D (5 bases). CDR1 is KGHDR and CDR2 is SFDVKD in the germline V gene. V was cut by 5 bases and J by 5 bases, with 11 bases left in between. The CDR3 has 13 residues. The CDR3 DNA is TGTGCCACCAGTGTCCCGGGGGATACTGAAGCTTTCTTT. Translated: CATSVPGDTEAFF.

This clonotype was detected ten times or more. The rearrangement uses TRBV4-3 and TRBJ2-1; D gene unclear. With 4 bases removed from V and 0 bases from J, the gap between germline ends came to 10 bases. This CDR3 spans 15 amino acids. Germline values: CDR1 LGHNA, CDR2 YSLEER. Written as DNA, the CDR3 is TGCGCCAGCAGCCTTCAGCGATTCTCCTACAATGAGCAGTTCTTC. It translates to CASSLQRFSYNEQFF.

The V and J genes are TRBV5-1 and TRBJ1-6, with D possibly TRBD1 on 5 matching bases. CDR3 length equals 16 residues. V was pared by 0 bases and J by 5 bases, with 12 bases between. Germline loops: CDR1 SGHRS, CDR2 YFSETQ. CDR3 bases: TGCGCCAGCAGCTTGGAGTCAGGGCCTAATAATTCACCCCTCCACTTT. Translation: CASSLESGPNNSPLHF.

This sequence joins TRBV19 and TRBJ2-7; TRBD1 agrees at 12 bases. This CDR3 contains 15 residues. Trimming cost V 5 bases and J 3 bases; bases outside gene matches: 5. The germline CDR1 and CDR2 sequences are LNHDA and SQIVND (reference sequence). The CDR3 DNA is TGTGCCAGTAGTCTGGGACAGGGGGCATACTACGAGCAGTACTTC. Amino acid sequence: CASSLGQGAYYEQYF.

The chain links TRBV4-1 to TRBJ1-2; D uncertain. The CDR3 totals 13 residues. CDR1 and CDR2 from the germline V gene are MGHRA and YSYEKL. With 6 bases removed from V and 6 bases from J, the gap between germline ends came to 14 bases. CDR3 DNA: TGCGCCAGCAGAGGCCGGCCGGCTGATGGCTACACCTTC. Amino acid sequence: CASRGRPADGYTF.

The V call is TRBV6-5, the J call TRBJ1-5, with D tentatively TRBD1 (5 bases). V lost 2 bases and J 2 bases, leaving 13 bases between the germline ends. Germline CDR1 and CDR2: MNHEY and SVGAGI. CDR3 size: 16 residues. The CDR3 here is CASSYPGTAGNQPQHF. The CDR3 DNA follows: TGTGCCAGCAGTTACCCCGGGACGGCCGGCAATCAGCCCCAGCATTTT.

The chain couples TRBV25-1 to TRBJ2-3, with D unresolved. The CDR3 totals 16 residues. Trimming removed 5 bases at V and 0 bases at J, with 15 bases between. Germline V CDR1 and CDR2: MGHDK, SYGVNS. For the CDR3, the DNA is TGTGCCAGCAGTCCAGCAGGCGGAACTAGCACAGATACGCAGTATTTT. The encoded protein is CASSPAGGTSTDTQYF.

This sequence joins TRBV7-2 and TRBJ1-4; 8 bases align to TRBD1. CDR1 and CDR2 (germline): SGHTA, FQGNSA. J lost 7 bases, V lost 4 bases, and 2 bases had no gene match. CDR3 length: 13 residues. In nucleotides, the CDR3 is TGTGCCAGCAGCTCAACAGGGGGTGAAAAACTGTTTTTT. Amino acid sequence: CASSSTGGEKLFF.

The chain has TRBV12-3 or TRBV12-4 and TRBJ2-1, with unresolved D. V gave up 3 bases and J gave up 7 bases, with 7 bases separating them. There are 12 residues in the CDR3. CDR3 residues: CASSLSTNEQFF. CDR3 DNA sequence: TGTGCCAGCAGTTTGAGCACAAATGAGCAGTTCTTC.

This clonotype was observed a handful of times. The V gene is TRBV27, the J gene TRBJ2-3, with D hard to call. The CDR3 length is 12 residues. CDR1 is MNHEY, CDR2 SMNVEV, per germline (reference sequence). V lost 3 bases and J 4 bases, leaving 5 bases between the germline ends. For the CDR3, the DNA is TGTGCCAGCAGTTTTTGGCCAGATACGCAGTATTTT. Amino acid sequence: CASSFWPDTQYF.

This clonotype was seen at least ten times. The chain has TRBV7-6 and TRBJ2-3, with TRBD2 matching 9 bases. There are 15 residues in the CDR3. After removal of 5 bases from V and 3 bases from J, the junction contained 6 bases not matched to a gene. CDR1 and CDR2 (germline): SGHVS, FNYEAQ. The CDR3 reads CASSNRLAVTDTQYF. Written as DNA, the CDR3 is TGTGCCAGCAGCAACAGACTAGCGGTTACAGATACGCAGTATTTT.

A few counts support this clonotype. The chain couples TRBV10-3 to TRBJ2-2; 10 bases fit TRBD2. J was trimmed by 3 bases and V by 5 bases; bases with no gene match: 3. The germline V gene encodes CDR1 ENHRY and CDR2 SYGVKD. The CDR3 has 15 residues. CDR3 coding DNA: TGTGCCATCAGTCTAGCGGGAGTCGACACCGGGGAGCTGTTTTTT. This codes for CAISLAGVDTGELFF.

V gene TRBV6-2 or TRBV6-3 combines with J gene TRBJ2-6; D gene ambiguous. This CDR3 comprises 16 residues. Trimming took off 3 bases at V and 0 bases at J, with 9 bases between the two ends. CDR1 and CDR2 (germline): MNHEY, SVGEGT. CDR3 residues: CASSYSRLSGANVLTF. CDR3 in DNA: TGTGCCAGCAGTTATTCCCGGCTCTCTGGGGCCAACGTCCTGACTTTC.